The following is a T cell receptor beta chain sequence with its context. What it recognizes is unknown. Based on CD45RO/CCR7/CD25/CD127/CD95/CD27, CD4+ regulatory, stem cell-like memory, naive and central memory cells were sorted. This sample was taken from a study of beta chain features in type 1 diabetes. Findings and caveats of the study: Shortening of TCRB CDR3s, moderate but significant, appeared in all four CD4+ subsets of Type 1 diabetes patients. Whether TCRB rearrangement is influenced by HLA type was left unresolved in this analysis.

Of the isolated RNA, all was reverse transcribed, and so the sequenced material was expressed TCRB transcripts. Some clones are missing from TCRdb's copy, which holds only in-frame ones; the method was immunoSEQ multiplex PCR. The table shows 120,000 or so clones, with around 16% occurring only once. The clonotype was recovered from a man younger than 35 with type 1 diabetes. Sequenced material: central memory CD4+ T cells from blood.

CDR3 sequence (DNA): TGCGCCAGCAGCCAAGGCCGAGGACGGGGGGCCCTCCAAGAGACCCAGTACTTC. Translated, it gives CASSQGRGRGALQETQYF. The chain employs TRBV4-3 and TRBJ2-5, with D possibly matching TRBD2 (7 bases). Trimming left V 1 base short and J 1 base short, with 19 bases between. In germline, CDR1 is LGHNA, CDR2 YSLEER. This CDR3 comprises 18 residues.